A single T cell receptor (beta chain) is shown here with its context. This clone has more than one count but fewer than ten. The target of this receptor is not known. No per-base quality is available; no much larger clone lies one base away. The data derive from a study of cytomegalovirus exposure and HLA in healthy donors (dated by TCRdb to about 2017). Turning to the overall study: In an earlier analysis of some 550 of the donors, about 270 Gb of sequence data and roughly 100 million unique TCR beta sequences from roughly 200 million T cells were reported. Roughly 300 gigabases of sequencing data and tens of millions of unique TCR sequences were included in an early release covering roughly 600 HLA-typed donors. Of the 398 genotyped donors, about 80% fell in the genetic ancestry cluster associated with self-reported Caucasian donors. The study aimed to test whether signatures of past pathogen exposure could be identified by cataloging public T cell receptors. Using immunosequencing, the study profiled T cell repertoires from approximately 700 subjects and related those repertoires to cytomegalovirus serostatus. Besides the first cohort of roughly 660 subjects, a separate validation cohort made up of around 120 different subjects was used. To predict cytomegalovirus infection status, the study brought together high-throughput TCR immunosequencing, statistical association of individual TCRs with disease status, and machine learning. To study patterns of TCR occurrence, a later analysis re-analyzed previously published TCR beta repertoires from around 670 donors and added high-resolution HLA genotyping. Rather than drawing on any new phenotypic data, the later analysis identified candidate immune exposures from TCR beta sequences and the way those sequences occurred across donors. To decide whether each TCR beta V gene segment behaved as functional or pseudogenic, an earlier analysis of some 540 of the donors relied on high-throughput TCR beta sequencing. Donor age, sex, ethnicity and CMV serostatus were compiled alongside the repertoire data. A later genetic analysis used genome-wide SNP genotypes for 398 of the 666 donors, treating that subset as a discovery cohort. All discovery cohort repertoires had been generated on a single sequencing platform. Class I and class II HLA loci were covered by the typing at four-digit resolution. Typing coverage differed by locus: A, B, C, DRB1 and DQB1 were typed in roughly 620-640 donors, DQA1 in about 500, DPA1 in 600 to 610, and DPB1 in just under 490. Five DR-DQ haplotypes were treated as single units for association and clustering because of strong linkage in the cohort. Among a few hundred genotyped donors of the cohort, an average of approximately 240,000 unique TCR beta nucleotide sequences were sequenced per donor, around 20% of them non-productive. What the work shows at the level of the full study, not this receptor alone: Presence/absence analyses assumed roughly uniform sequencing depth across donors, an assumption that may not hold. When HLA alleles, especially DR and DQ, strongly co-occurred, TCR associations were difficult to assign to individual alleles. The only immune exposure information available for the cohort was CMV serostatus. In a later analysis, TCR association rates were found to vary across HLA loci, with the most associated TCRs seen for DRB1 alleles and the fewest for HLA-C alleles. At a false discovery rate of 0.05, a later analysis linked 16,000 or so TCR beta sequences to specific HLA alleles. The study gave a list of 150 to 200 TCR beta chains associated with cytomegalovirus. According to a later analysis, most CMV-associated TCR beta chains appeared to be HLA-restricted, and the HLA associations seemed to be driven largely by CMV exposure. The classifier was reported to diagnose cytomegalovirus status with high specificity and sensitivity in both the original cohort and the validation cohort. Because counts were too low, roughly 16 rarely observed V segments, including chromosome 9 orphons, were left out of the earlier analysis of 587 of the donors. A group of highly shared sequence variants was considered likely to be a technical artifact of the sequencing pipeline. A later analysis reported that several top co-occurrence clusters appeared linked to parvovirus B19, influenza, CMV and Epstein-Barr virus. A few of the identified cytomegalovirus-associated TCR beta chains were confirmed in vitro to be specific for cytomegalovirus antigens. A further reported finding was that TCR beta sequences accurately predicted the HLA-A and HLA-B alleles for most subjects in the first cohort. Correlated functional status among segregating V segments might be attributable to linkage disequilibrium, but an unknown experimental factor could not be ruled out. This cohort had only TCR beta chains sequenced, and the lack of alpha or paired-chain data limited which features could be detected. Because HLA typing was unavailable for some donors at each locus, only the typed subset was used in association tests. The 87-base-pair reads could not distinguish some IMGT-functional V segments, including TRBV6-2 and TRBV6-3, so those segments were excluded. Across donors, most TCR sequences were observed very rarely, whereas some public TCRs were present in many individuals. Broadly in line with IMGT annotations, most TCR beta V segments showed up in productive rearrangements about 87% or about 30% of the time in an earlier analysis of approximately 640 of the donors. The authors suggested that the approach could potentially be extended to other disease states and immunological phenotypes. A later genetic analysis reported fewer N-insertions in productive TCRs among donors in an Asian-associated ancestry cluster than the approximately 700-donor mean. An association between a missense DCLRE1C variant and V-gene and J-gene trimming of TCR beta chains was found in a later genetic analysis and replicated in an independent cohort. In a later analysis, HLA-associated TCR beta chains were found to be more clonally expanded and to have lower generation probabilities than equally common non-associated chains.

Per the germline V gene, SGHTA is the CDR1 and FQGNSA is the CDR2. Including the terminal cysteine and phenylalanine, the CDR3 comprises 15 residues. The kept DNA is CDR3 alone, 45 bases in frame from the first base. The cohort was made up of roughly 670 healthy bone marrow donors. At the time of sampling, all cohort members were nominally healthy, though unrecorded immune exposures were likely present. The donor was CMV seronegative and was included in the group of several hundred seronegative cohort members. A peripheral blood sample was provided by each donor, and peripheral blood mononuclear cells were used for TCR beta sequencing. Genomic DNA extraction from the blood cell samples was performed with the Qiagen DNeasy Blood Extraction Kit. Library construction relied on the immunoSEQ multiplex PCR assay. The multiplex PCR relied on a mix of 60 forward primers for TCR Vbeta segments and 13 reverse primers for TCR Jbeta segments. A multiplex PCR assay on genomic DNA amplified the CDR3 region of rearranged TCR beta genes. The amplified TCR beta libraries were sequenced on the Illumina HiSeq System as 87-base-pair reads. Under the source paper's analysis protocol: A later analysis counted about 80 million unique TCR beta chains across the approximately 700 repertoires, and some 11 million of these chains were shared by at least two donors. Raw reads were error-corrected and collapsed into unique sequences by a nearest-neighbor algorithm in which closely related sequences were merged to remove PCR and sequencing errors. V, D and J gene segments were assigned by aligning CDR3 sequences to IMGT reference sequences. For a sequence to be retained, at least a six-nucleotide match to both a V gene segment and a J gene segment was required. A rearrangement was called productive if the CDR3 had no stop codons and remained in frame with V and J, and every other rearrangement was called non-productive. CDR3 was defined by IMGT convention, running from the second conserved V-encoded cysteine to the conserved J-encoded phenylalanine. Sequences without an unambiguous match to a single V gene segment were excluded from the earlier analysis of about 600 of the donors. An earlier analysis of several hundred of the donors called V segments functional above 56.7% productive rearrangements and segregating when the between-donor standard deviation exceeded 5%. A statistical classification framework was developed to diagnose cytomegalovirus status using the catalog of TCR beta chain sequences. A later analysis assigned V and J genes by comparing TCR nucleotide sequences with IMGT/GENE-DB human TR gene sequences. The TCRdist pipeline was used in a later analysis to assign CDR3 sequences and most-parsimonious VDJ recombination scenarios. A later analysis defined each TCR beta chain by its CDR3 amino acid sequence plus V-gene family, and excluded reads lacking a unique V-gene family. As a way to deal with suspected cross-contamination and a sequencing artifact, a later analysis dropped 450 to 600 nucleotide sequences that were highly shared and had low generation probability. In a later analysis, a clonal expansion index was calculated for each public chain from normalized within-repertoire ranks of inferred template counts. Generation probabilities in a later analysis came from a VDJ recombination model fitted to out-of-frame rearrangements, and those results were checked against IGoR. Hypergeometric tests were used in a later analysis to score TCR-TCR, TCR-HLA and TCR-CMV co-occurrence, with a repertoire-size bias correction applied to the TCR pairs. A later analysis estimated false discovery rates by permuting HLA or CMV assignments 20 times. In a later analysis, co-occurring TCRs were grouped using DBSCAN, and TCRdist sequence similarity was added for clustering within HLA-allele-positive subsets. Co-occurrence clustering excluded repertoires with fewer than 30,000 or more than 120,000 public chains, plus five with anomalous nucleotide sharing. The table comes from immuneACCESS by way of TCRdb, which keeps in-frame sequences with V and J called. Part of the clones is missing from these tables; in studies checked, under half for an unresolved V gene and the rest for unknown reasons. The DNA was the basis for D and trimming; V, J and clone size are from that table. A total of 95,000 to 150,000 clones appear in this sample, approximately 79% of them only once. Of the sample, more than 2% falls within the top ten clones.

The source is a man aged 25-40 years in good health and CMV-seronegative. The sequenced sample was PBMCs. The sequence links TRBV7-2 to TRBJ2-5; 10 nucleotides in the junction match TRBD1. The DNA end is a closer match to TRBJ2-7, so the J assignment may be wrong. The CDR3 amino acid sequence is: CASSLEPGQGHEQYF. At the DNA level, the sequence is TGTGCCAGCAGCTTAGAACCGGGACAGGGGCACGAGCAGTACTTC.